The TCR beta chain under discussion was sequenced for a study of T cells after posttransplantation cyclophosphamide. TCRdb keeps only in-frame clones here, not all; method: immunoSEQ multiplex PCR. This table holds roughly 42,000 clones with no singletons; the top ten claim about 4.5%. The related graft donor's blood sample was taken on the day of bone marrow donation. Study outcomes and limitations: Recipient CMV seropositivity and CMV reactivation strongly tracked TRB clonality. Donor CD8+ memory clones often dominated recipient blood repertoires at later times. Blood and skin or GI T cell repertoires showed limited TRB overlap.

This clone was picked up many times. The antigen is not known. Deletions cut 3 bases from V and 6 bases from J, with 8 bases between. This CDR3 has 11 amino acids. Germline V gives CDR1 DFQATT, CDR2 SNEGSKA (reference sequence). Sequencing input: PBMCs. The chain is built from TRBV20-1 and TRBJ1-2; D ambiguous. This TCR came from a woman in her forties or fifties in good health and a related stem cell transplant donor. CDR3 protein: CSASLRDGYTF. CDR3 in DNA: TGCAGTGCTAGTTTGCGCGATGGCTACACCTTC.